Sequencing of this TCR beta chain was carried out in a study of read filtering for tumor transcriptome and immune sequencing. Whole-study context: Transcriptome libraries were built from DNase-treated RNA.

Sampling of bone marrow took place during active disease in every patient. This clonotype is classed as medium-sized. This library used about 360 ng RNA and molecular barcoded adaptors spanning alpha/delta and beta/gamma chains. TCRdb reanalysed the reads using MiXCR and keeps one entry per CDR3 protein. The sample holds about 46,000 distinct CDR3 sequences, about an eighth seen once. V lost 6 bases and J lost 3; bases outside the gene matches: 5. This CDR3 region has 13 residues. The germline V gene encodes CDR1 DFQATT and CDR2 SNEGSKA (reference sequence). This clonotype originated in a donor at least 40 years old with multiple myeloma. The sequencing input was a population of CD138-negative cells sorted from bone marrow. The chain combines TRBV20-1 with TRBJ2-3; TRBD1 agrees at 8 bases. The chain's CDR3 is CSAPDRATDTQYF. CDR3 DNA sequence: TGCAGTGCACCGGACAGGGCGACAGATACGCAGTATTTT.